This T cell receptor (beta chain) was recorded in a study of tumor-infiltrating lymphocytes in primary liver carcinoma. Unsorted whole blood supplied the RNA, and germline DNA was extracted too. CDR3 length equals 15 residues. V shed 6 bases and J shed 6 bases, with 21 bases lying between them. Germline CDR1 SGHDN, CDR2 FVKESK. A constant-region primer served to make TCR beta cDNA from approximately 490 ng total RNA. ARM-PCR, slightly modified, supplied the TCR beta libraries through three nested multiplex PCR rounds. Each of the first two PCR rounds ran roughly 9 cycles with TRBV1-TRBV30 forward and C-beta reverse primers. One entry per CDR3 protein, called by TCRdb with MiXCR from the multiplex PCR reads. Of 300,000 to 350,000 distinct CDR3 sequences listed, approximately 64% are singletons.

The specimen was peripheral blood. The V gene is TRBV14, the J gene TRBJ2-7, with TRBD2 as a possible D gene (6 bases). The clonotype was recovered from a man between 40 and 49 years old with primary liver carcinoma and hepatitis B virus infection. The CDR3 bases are TGTGCCAGCAGTCAGAGTTGGGACGGGAGTGTCGAGCAGTACTTC. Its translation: CASSQSWDGSVEQYF.